The 22 T cell receptor beta chains listed next were all sequenced from one sample in a study of T cells in Graves' hyperthyroidism and ophthalmopathy. RNA transcripts yielded amplified TCR beta CDR3 regions. First-round RT-PCR of the TCR CDR3 relied on the HTBI primer set. MiXCR was run by TCRdb on the multiplex PCR reads, yielding one entry per CDR3 protein. The repertoire has 600,000 to 650,000 distinct CDR3 sequences, roughly 20% of them found once; the top ten carry 34%. The sample consisted of blood. The receptors were gathered from a young man with Graves' ophthalmopathy.

This clonotype has a handful of counts. The chain couples TRBV10-3 to TRBJ2-1; the match to TRBD2 covers 13 bases. Losses at the gene ends were 5 bases for V and 2 bases for J; bases not matched to a gene: 3. This CDR3 has 16 residues. Germline V lookup: CDR1 ENHRY, CDR2 SYGVKD. CDR3 coding DNA: TGTGCCATCAGTAGGGGACTAGCGGGAACCTACAATGAGCAGTTCTTC. Protein product: CAISRGLAGTYNEQFF.

The chain uses TRBV29-1 and TRBJ1-1; possibly TRBD1 for D (6 bases). Germline CDR1 SQVTM, CDR2 ANQGSEA. Trimming shortened V by 6 bases and J by 4 bases, and 12 bases separated the two germline ends. The CDR3 is 12 amino acids. The CDR3 bases are TGCAGCGTGATCACAGGGATCACTGAAGCTTTCTTT. Encoded protein: CSVITGITEAFF.

This clonotype has ten or more counts. The J gene is TRBJ2-1, the V gene TRBV27, with TRBD2 identical over 11 bases. CDR3 length: 17 amino acids. Germline lookup yields CDR1 MNHEY and CDR2 SMNVEV (reference sequence). With V trimmed by 2 bases and J by 4 bases, 7 bases remained unmatched. CDR3 sequence: CASSLNPGTSGYNEQFF. CDR3 in DNA: TGTGCCAGCAGTTTAAATCCCGGGACTAGCGGTTACAATGAGCAGTTCTTC.

This clonotype was counted between two and nine times. The CDR3 region is CSARSGQRTSGANVLTF. Here the CDR3 DNA reads TGCAGTGCTAGGTCGGGACAGAGAACCTCTGGGGCCAACGTCCTGACTTTC. The chain is built from TRBV20-1 and TRBJ2-6; 7 bases are a match to TRBD1. Looked up from germline, CDR1 is DFQATT and CDR2 is SNEGSKA (reference sequence). The CDR3 is made up of 17 amino acids. Germline trimming cut 3 bases from V and 0 bases from J; bases unmatched to any gene: 8.

J is TRBJ1-5 and V is TRBV6-2 or TRBV6-3, with TRBD1 matching over 10 bases. V trimming: 0 bases; J trimming: 3 bases; junction bases outside the gene matches: 5. From germline, CDR1 is MNHEY and CDR2 SVGEGT. The CDR3 is 17 amino acids. CDR3 in DNA: TGTGCCAGCAGTTACTCGGTGGACAGGGGGAACAATCAGCCCCAGCATTTT. This gives the protein CASSYSVDRGNNQPQHF.

This clonotype was counted only a few times. The J gene is TRBJ1-6, the V gene TRBV28; D is unclear. From germline, CDR1 is MDHEN and CDR2 SYDVKM. The CDR3 loop spans 14 amino acids. The germline V and J ends were trimmed by 3 bases and 8 bases, with 11 bases remaining between them. The CDR3 spells CASSFIRLYSPLHF. The CDR3 DNA follows: TGTGCCAGCAGTTTTATTCGCCTCTATTCACCCCTCCACTTT.

The chain combines TRBV29-1 with TRBJ2-1, with TRBD1 as a possible D gene (6 bases). Germline lookup yields CDR1 SQVTM and CDR2 ANQGSEA. The CDR3 is made up of 13 amino acids. Trimming cost V 4 bases and J 3 bases, with 10 bases left between them. This CDR3 reads CSVGQGLYNEQFF. CDR3 nucleotide sequence: TGCAGCGTTGGGCAGGGGCTCTACAATGAGCAGTTCTTC.

In this sample, this clonotype turned up a few times. The chain is built from TRBV6-1 and TRBJ1-1; possibly TRBD1 for D (5 bases). CDR1 MNHNS and CDR2 SASEGT come from the germline V gene. The CDR3 has 14 residues. V was trimmed by 7 bases and J by 6 bases, leaving 18 bases between them. The CDR3 loop is CASILRDQGAEAFF. Here the CDR3 DNA reads TGTGCCAGCATACTGAGGGACCAAGGGGCTGAAGCTTTCTTT.

This chain uses TRBV27 with TRBJ2-2, with 9 bases identical to TRBD1. J was trimmed by 5 bases and V by 3 bases; bases with no gene match: 10. CDR3 length: 17 amino acids. CDR1 and CDR2 (germline): MNHEY, SMNVEV (reference sequence). The CDR3 bases are TGTGCCAGCAGTTTTGAGTGGGGGACAGGGAGGACCGGGGAGCTGTTTTTT. Protein: CASSFEWGTGRTGELFF.

This clonotype appeared many times. This chain links TRBV30 with TRBJ2-3, with D unclear. Germline assignment: CDR1 GTSNPN and CDR2 SVGIG (reference sequence). CDR3 length: 13 residues. V lost 4 bases to trimming and J lost 2 bases, with 10 bases between them. DNA of the CDR3: TGTGCCTGGACTGACGGAGTCACAGATACGCAGTATTTT. Its translation is CAWTDGVTDTQYF.

V usage is TRBV12-3 or TRBV12-4 and J usage is TRBJ2-1, with TRBD2 identical over 8 bases. V dropped 10 bases and J dropped 0; count of bases not matched to a gene: 5. This CDR3 spans 14 amino acids. CDR3 region: CAIKLAASYNEQFF. CDR3 in DNA: TGTGCCATCAAACTAGCGGCCTCCTACAATGAGCAGTTCTTC.

A few counts support this clonotype. The chain employs TRBV25-1 and TRBJ2-1, with 8 bases identical to TRBD2. CDR3 size: 15 residues. Trimming removed 4 bases from V and 4 bases from J; junction bases left unmatched: 6. Looked up from germline, CDR1 is MGHDK and CDR2 is SYGVNS. CDR3 in amino acids: CASSGGLGQYNEQFF. For the CDR3, the DNA is TGTGCCAGCAGTGGGGGACTAGGTCAGTACAATGAGCAGTTCTTC.

The rearrangement uses TRBV12-3 or TRBV12-4 and TRBJ1-3; 8 bases match TRBD1. Trimming at V came to 3 bases and at J to 12 bases, leaving 25 bases not matched to a gene. The CDR3 totals 19 residues. CDR3 sequence (DNA): TGTGCCAGCAGTTTGTGGGCCGGAGGGGCGGGACAGGCTAAATCGAACATATATTTT. This encodes CASSLWAGGAGQAKSNIYF.

This clonotype has a count of ten or more. The J gene is TRBJ2-1, the V gene TRBV28, with 13 bases identical to TRBD2. The CDR3 is 16 residues long. The V gene's germline CDR1 is MDHEN and CDR2 SYDVKM. After removal of 6 bases from V and 9 bases from J, the junction contained 11 bases not matched to a gene. CDR3 DNA: TGTGCCAGCAGCTTACAGACTAGCGGGAGGCAGGGTGAGCAGTTCTTC. Protein sequence: CASSLQTSGRQGEQFF.

This clonotype was found many times. CDR3 in amino acids: CASSGQKIPPTYEQYF. In DNA, the CDR3 is TGTGCCAGCAGTGGGCAGAAAATACCACCCACCTACGAGCAGTACTTC. V and J are TRBV28 and TRBJ2-7; D is ambiguous. Germline V gives CDR1 MDHEN, CDR2 SYDVKM. The CDR3 runs to 16 residues. The V and J ends lost 5 bases and 2 bases respectively, with 19 bases between them.

The chain has TRBV11-2 and TRBJ2-1, with 7 nucleotides matching TRBD2. Per the germline V gene, CDR1 is SGHAT and CDR2 is FQNNGV. This CDR3 is 16 amino acids long. The J segment lost 3 bases and the V segment lost 1 base, leaving 6 bases of the junction unmatched. This chain's CDR3 is CASSLGPAGNYNEQFF. The DNA of the CDR3 is TGTGCCAGCAGCTTAGGGCCAGCGGGAAACTACAATGAGCAGTTCTTC.

This chain links TRBV5-8 with TRBJ1-3; no reliable D call. Trimming cost V 4 bases and J 0 bases, with 11 bases left between them. The CDR3 length is 15 residues. The V gene's germline CDR1 is SGHTS and CDR2 YDEGEE. The CDR3 sequence is CASSAGLFSGNTIYF. CDR3 DNA sequence: TGTGCCAGCAGCGCCGGACTTTTCTCTGGAAACACCATATATTTT. Drawing the rest from reference TRBV5-8 and TRBJ1-3, the complete variable domain is EAGVTQSPTHLIKTRGQQATLRCSPISGHTSVYWYQQALGLGLQFLLWYDEGEERNRGNFPPRFSGRQFPNYSSELNVNALELEDSALYLCASSAGLFSGNTIYFGEGSWLTVV.

V gene TRBV9 combines with J gene TRBJ2-1; weak D call: TRBD2 (6 bases). V shed 0 bases and J shed 8 bases, with 18 bases lying between them. Germline V gene data show CDR1 as SGDLS and CDR2 as YYNGEE. CDR3 length equals 16 residues. CDR3 DNA sequence: TGTGCCAGCAGCGTAGATCCTAGCGCGCTCAAGTATGAGCAGTTCTTC. Translated, it gives CASSVDPSALKYEQFF.

This chain links TRBV28 with TRBJ2-1; D may be TRBD1 or TRBD2 (5 bases each). The germline V gene has CDR1 MDHEN and CDR2 SYDVKM. This CDR3 has 19 amino acids. V dropped 4 bases and J dropped 8 bases, with 30 bases sitting between them. The CDR3 region is CASSSILLFGGEGHDEQFF. CDR3 nucleotides: TGTGCCAGCAGTTCCATTCTCCTATTCGGCGGAGAGGGGCACGATGAGCAGTTCTTC.

This rearrangement joins TRBV29-1 to TRBJ1-2; D gene uncertain. This CDR3 comprises 11 residues. V gave up 4 bases and J gave up 7 bases, with 10 bases separating them. Germline V gene lookup returns CDR1 SQVTM and CDR2 ANQGSEA. In DNA form, the CDR3 reads TGCAGCGTTGCGACCCGGAGTGGCTACACCTTC. Translated, it gives CSVATRSGYTF.

This clonotype showed up just a few times. The chain's CDR3 is CASSLGRGRGDNSPLHF. The CDR3 region has the DNA TGTGCCAGCAGCTTAGGGAGGGGGCGAGGTGACAATTCACCCCTCCACTTT. The V and J genes are TRBV7-9 and TRBJ1-6, with 7 bases that match TRBD1. Trimming took 1 base from V and 7 from J; bases not matched to a gene: 10. CDR1 SEHNR and CDR2 FQNEAQ come from the germline V gene (reference sequence). The CDR3 totals 17 residues.

The genes are TRBV6-2 or TRBV6-3 and TRBJ1-5; unclear D gene. Trimming removed 6 bases from V and 0 bases from J, with 15 bases in between. The CDR3 sequence is 16 residues long. The germline V gene has CDR1 MNHEY and CDR2 SVGEGT. The CDR3 loop is CASSSGLFSSNQPQHF. CDR3 bases: TGTGCCAGCAGCTCAGGACTGTTCTCTAGCAATCAGCCCCAGCATTTT.